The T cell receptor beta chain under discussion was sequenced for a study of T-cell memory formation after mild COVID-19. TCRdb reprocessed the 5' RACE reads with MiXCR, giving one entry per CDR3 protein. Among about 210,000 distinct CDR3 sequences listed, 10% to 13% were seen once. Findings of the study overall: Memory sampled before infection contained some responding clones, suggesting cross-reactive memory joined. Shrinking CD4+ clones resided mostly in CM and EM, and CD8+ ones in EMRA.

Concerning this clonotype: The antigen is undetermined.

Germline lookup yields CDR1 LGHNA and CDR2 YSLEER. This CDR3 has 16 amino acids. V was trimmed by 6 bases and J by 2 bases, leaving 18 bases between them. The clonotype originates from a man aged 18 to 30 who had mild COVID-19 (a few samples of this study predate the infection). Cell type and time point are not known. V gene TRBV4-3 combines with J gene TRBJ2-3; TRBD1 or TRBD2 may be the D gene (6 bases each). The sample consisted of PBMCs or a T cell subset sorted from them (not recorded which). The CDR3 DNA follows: TGCGCCAGCAGTCCCCTGGTAGGGGGACTCACAGATACGCAGTATTTT. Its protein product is CASSPLVGGLTDTQYF.